The present entry profiles one T cell receptor (beta chain) with its context. Its antigen is not known. This record belongs to a study of CD4+ T cells in melanoma. General observations from the study: A reported correlation linked neoantigen-specific CD4+ T cells to CD8+, macrophage and B cell function. In melanoma, neoantigen-specific CD4+ T cells reportedly differed in differentiation state.

This table comes from immunoSEQ multiplex PCR, and its TCRdb copy is limited to in-frame clones, with some not included. Here the sample spans under 6,500 clones, 68% being singletons. Deletions cut 7 bases from V and 1 base from J, with 16 bases between. In germline, CDR1 is SEHNR, CDR2 FQNEAQ (reference sequence). The CDR3 is 15 residues long. The source of this sequence is a human donor with melanoma. The chain recombines TRBV7-9 with TRBJ1-1; no clear D. Sequencing was performed on cells from a culture (not recorded whether cultured in vitro). In DNA form, the CDR3 reads TGTGCCAGCACCCCTTTGGGCCGGGAGAACACTGAAGCTTTCTTT. This translates into CASTPLGRENTEAFF.